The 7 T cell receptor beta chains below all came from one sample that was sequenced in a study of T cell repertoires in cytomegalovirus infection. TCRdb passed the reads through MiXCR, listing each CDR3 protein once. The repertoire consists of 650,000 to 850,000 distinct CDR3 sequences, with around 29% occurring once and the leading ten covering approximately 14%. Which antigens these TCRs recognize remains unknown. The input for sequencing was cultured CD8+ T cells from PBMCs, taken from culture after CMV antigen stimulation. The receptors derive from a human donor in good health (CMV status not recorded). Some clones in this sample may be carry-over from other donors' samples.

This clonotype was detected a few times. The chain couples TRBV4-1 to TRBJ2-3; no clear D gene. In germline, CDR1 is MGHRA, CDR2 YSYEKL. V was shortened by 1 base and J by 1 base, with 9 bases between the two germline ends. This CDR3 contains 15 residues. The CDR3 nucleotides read TGCGCCAGCAGCCAAGGTTTGCGGCGCACAGATACGCAGTATTTT. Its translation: CASSQGLRRTDTQYF.

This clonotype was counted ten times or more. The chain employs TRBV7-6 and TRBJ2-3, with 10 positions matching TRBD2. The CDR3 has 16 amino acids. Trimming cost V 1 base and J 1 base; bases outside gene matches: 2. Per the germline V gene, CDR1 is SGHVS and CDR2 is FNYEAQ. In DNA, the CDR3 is TGTGCCAGCAGCTTAGTAGCGGGGGGCCGCACAGATACGCAGTATTTT. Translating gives CASSLVAGGRTDTQYF. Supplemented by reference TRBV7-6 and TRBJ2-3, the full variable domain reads GAGVSQSPRYKVTKRGQDVALRCDPISGHVSLYWYRQALGQGPEFLTYFNYEAQQDKSGLPNDRFSAERPEGSISTLTIQRTEQRDSAMYRCASSLVAGGRTDTQYFGPGTRLTVL.

The CDR3 DNA reads TGTGCCAGCAGTAAGGAACCCACGGGGGGAGGAGAGACCCAGTACTTC. Residues: CASSKEPTGGGETQYF. The chain has TRBV27 and TRBJ2-5, with 7 bases that match TRBD2. The V segment lost 5 bases and the J segment 4 bases; nucleotides outside the gene matches: 13. The CDR3 runs to 16 residues. Germline assignment: CDR1 MNHEY and CDR2 SMNVEV (reference sequence).

The DNA for the CDR3 is TGTGCCAGCAGTGTCCCGGGACACCCAACGTCGGAGCTGTTTTTT. It is translated as CASSVPGHPTSELFF. The genes are TRBV6-6 and TRBJ2-2; weak D call: TRBD1 (6 bases). V was cut by 5 bases and J by 10 bases, with 20 bases left in between. Germline V CDR1 and CDR2: MNHNY, SVGAGI (reference sequence). This CDR3 has 15 residues.

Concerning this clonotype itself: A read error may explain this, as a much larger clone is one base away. CDR3 loop: CASSSTNIGELFF. CDR3 nucleotide sequence: TGTGCCAGCAGTTCTACGAACATCGGGGAGCTGTTTTTT. The chain links TRBV12-3 or TRBV12-4 to TRBJ2-2; D gene uncertain. The CDR3 extends over 13 amino acids.

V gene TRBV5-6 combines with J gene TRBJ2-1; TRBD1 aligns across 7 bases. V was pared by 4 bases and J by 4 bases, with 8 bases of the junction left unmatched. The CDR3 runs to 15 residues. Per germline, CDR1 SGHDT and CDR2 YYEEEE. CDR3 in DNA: TGTGCCAGCAGCCCAGGGGGTTGGGGATACAATGAGCAGTTCTTC. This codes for CASSPGGWGYNEQFF.

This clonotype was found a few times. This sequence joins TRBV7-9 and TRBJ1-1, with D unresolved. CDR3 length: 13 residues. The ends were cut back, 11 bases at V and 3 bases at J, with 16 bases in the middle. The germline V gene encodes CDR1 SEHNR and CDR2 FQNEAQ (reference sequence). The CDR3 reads CAGLAGLDTEAFF. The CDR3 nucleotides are TGTGCCGGCTTGGCCGGCTTGGACACTGAAGCTTTCTTT.